A single sample is the source of the 31 T cell receptor beta chains below, sequenced in a study of T cell repertoires in cytomegalovirus infection. MiXCR, applied by TCRdb to the reads, yields one record per CDR3 protein. Among 300,000 to 400,000 distinct CDR3 sequences listed, around 29% were seen once. Antigens for these TCRs are unknown. Sample: cultured PBMCs, taken from culture after CMV antigen stimulation. The receptors were gathered from a human donor in good health (CMV status not recorded). Some clones in this sample may be carry-over from other donors' samples.

This clonotype was seen more than once but under ten times. The rearrangement joins TRBV11-2 to TRBJ1-2, with 7 bases identical to TRBD1. The germline V gene encodes CDR1 SGHAT and CDR2 FQNNGV. CDR3 length equals 13 residues. The ends lost 4 bases at V and 8 bases at J; junction bases unmatched: 7. In DNA, the CDR3 is TGTGCCAGCAGCTCGCCCCAGGGGGTCGGCTACACCTTC. This translates into CASSSPQGVGYTF.

This chain joins TRBV7-2 and TRBJ2-7; D may be TRBD1 (6 bases). V was trimmed by 5 bases and J by 0 bases, leaving 20 bases between them. Per the germline V gene, CDR1 is SGHTA and CDR2 is FQGNSA. This CDR3 has 17 residues. CDR3 sequence reads: CASSPSRGQFLSYEQYF. In DNA form, the CDR3 reads TGTGCCAGCAGCCCTAGCCGAGGACAGTTTCTCTCCTACGAGCAGTACTTC.

V is TRBV28 and J is TRBJ2-7; D gene unclear. Germline assignment: CDR1 MDHEN and CDR2 SYDVKM. CDR3 length: 13 residues. Trimming took off 6 bases at V and 6 bases at J, with 15 bases between the two ends. The CDR3 spells CASSLYTPGEQYF. CDR3 in DNA: TGTGCCAGCAGCCTTTACACCCCGGGCGAGCAGTACTTC.

The chain carries TRBV5-1 and TRBJ1-1; no firm D call. V was trimmed by 6 bases and J by 0 bases, leaving 21 bases between them. CDR1 is SGHRS and CDR2 is YFSETQ in the germline V gene. This CDR3 has 17 residues. CDR3 residues: CASKRGYRAALNTEAFF. CDR3 bases: TGCGCCAGCAAAAGAGGGTATAGGGCCGCCTTGAACACTGAAGCTTTCTTT.

This chain joins TRBV27 and TRBJ1-1; D unresolved. The V and J ends lost 6 bases and 7 bases respectively, with 12 bases between them. The CDR3 totals 12 residues. Germline V gene data show CDR1 as MNHEY and CDR2 as SMNVEV (reference sequence). The CDR3 nucleotides read TGTGCCAGCAGGGTCGCGGCGGGTGAAGCTTTCTTT. It codes for CASRVAAGEAFF.

This clonotype was observed a handful of times. This chain links TRBV29-1 with TRBJ2-5; 8 bases are a match to TRBD2. The CDR3 has 20 amino acids. Germline lookup yields CDR1 SQVTM and CDR2 ANQGSEA. Germline trimming cut 0 bases from V and 0 bases from J; bases unmatched to any gene: 18. The CDR3 DNA reads as TGCAGCGTTGAAGATCACCCGGGACTAGGGAAGACGGAGTACCAAGAGACCCAGTACTTC. Encoded protein: CSVEDHPGLGKTEYQETQYF.

At least ten counts were recorded for this clonotype. This rearrangement joins TRBV27 to TRBJ1-4; TRBD1 agrees at 7 bases. The CDR3 covers 15 residues. Trimming at V came to 5 bases and at J to 4 bases, leaving 7 bases not matched to a gene. The germline CDR1 and CDR2 sequences are MNHEY and SMNVEV (reference sequence). CDR3 DNA sequence: TGTGCCAGCAGTCCCCCGGACAGGCGTAATGAAAAACTGTTTTTT. Residues: CASSPPDRRNEKLFF. The full variable domain, completed using reference TRBV27 and TRBJ1-4, is EAQVTQNPRYLITVTGKKLTVTCSQNMNHEYMSWYRQDPGLGLRQIYYSMNVEVTDKGDVPEGYKVSRKEKRNFPLILESPSPNQTSLYFCASSPPDRRNEKLFFGSGTQLSVL.

The chain carries TRBV6-2 or TRBV6-3 and TRBJ1-3, with TRBD1 identical over 8 bases. The germline V gene encodes CDR1 MNHEY and CDR2 SVGEGT. Germline trimming cut 5 bases from V and 3 bases from J; bases unmatched to any gene: 6. This CDR3 is 15 amino acids long. Here the CDR3 DNA reads TGTGCCAGCAGTCGGACGACAGGGGTTGGAAACACCATATATTTT. This gives the protein CASSRTTGVGNTIYF.

The rearrangement links TRBV18 to TRBJ1-2; D is uncertain. Germline CDR1 and CDR2: KGHSH and LQKENI. V dropped 2 bases and J dropped 3 bases, with 16 bases sitting between them. The CDR3 is made up of 16 amino acids. In DNA form, the CDR3 reads TGTGCCAGCTCACCATCGGACCTCCGGCGTGACTATGGCTACACCTTC. Its protein product is CASSPSDLRRDYGYTF.

V is TRBV4-2 and J is TRBJ2-3, with 13 bases aligning to TRBD2. The CDR3 spans 22 residues. J lost 2 bases, V lost 4 bases, and 21 bases had no gene match. Germline V lookup: CDR1 LGHNA, CDR2 YNFKEQ. The CDR3 DNA sequence: TGTGCCAGCAGCCCTCTCGTCCCTCAACTAGCGGGAGGGGAGGATAACACAGATACGCAGTATTTT. It codes for CASSPLVPQLAGGEDNTDTQYF.

The rearrangement joins TRBV7-9 to TRBJ1-5; D is unclear. Between the trimmed V and J ends, which lost 4 bases and 7 bases, there was a span of 20 bases. CDR1 SEHNR and CDR2 FQNEAQ come from the germline V gene (reference sequence). This CDR3 contains 16 residues. The CDR3 here is CASSSGVISGGQPQHF. CDR3 DNA: TGTGCCAGCAGCTCGGGCGTTATTTCAGGTGGCCAGCCCCAGCATTTT.

V and J are TRBV4-1 and TRBJ1-1; TRBD1 matches at 9 bases. The germline V gene encodes CDR1 MGHRA and CDR2 YSYEKL. This CDR3 contains 15 residues. The V and J ends lost 4 bases and 3 bases, in that order; junction bases with no gene match: 6. The CDR3 DNA follows: TGCGCCAGCAGCCCAGGGACAGGGATATACACTGAAGCTTTCTTT. It codes for CASSPGTGIYTEAFF.

This clonotype was counted between two and nine times. The chain couples TRBV29-1 to TRBJ1-1, with unresolved D. The V and J ends lost 4 bases and 2 bases respectively, with 14 bases between them. CDR1 SQVTM and CDR2 ANQGSEA come from the germline V gene. The CDR3 extends over 14 amino acids. Here the CDR3 reads CSVGSGLSNTEAFF. CDR3 coding DNA: TGCAGCGTTGGGAGCGGACTATCAAACACTGAAGCTTTCTTT. Drawing the rest from reference TRBV29-1 and TRBJ1-1, the complete variable domain is SAVISQKPSRDICQRGTSLTIQCQVDSQVTMMFWYRQQPGQSLTLIATANQGSEATYESGFVIDKFPISRPNLTFSTLTVSNMSPEDSSIYLCSVGSGLSNTEAFFGQGTRLTVV.

The rearrangement uses TRBV18 and TRBJ1-1; 8 bases fit TRBD1. This CDR3 region has 17 residues. Trimming at V came to 0 bases and at J to 3 bases, leaving 9 bases not matched to a gene. The germline V gene has CDR1 KGHSH and CDR2 LQKENI. CDR3 nucleotide sequence: TGTGCCAGCTCACCACCCGGACAGGGTATAGGGCACACTGAAGCTTTCTTT. Amino acids: CASSPPGQGIGHTEAFF.

V and J are TRBV25-1 and TRBJ2-1; tentative D call: TRBD2 (6 bases). The CDR3 sequence is 15 residues long. V was shortened by 3 bases and J by 3 bases, with 12 bases between the two germline ends. CDR1 is MGHDK and CDR2 is SYGVNS in the germline V gene. The CDR3 DNA reads TGTGCCAGCAGTGACCGGGCGGGGAACTACAATGAGCAGTTCTTC. Amino acid sequence: CASSDRAGNYNEQFF.

This clonotype has just a few counts. The V and J genes are TRBV7-8 and TRBJ1-5; the D gene is possibly TRBD1 (6 bases). Germline loops: CDR1 SGHVS, CDR2 FQNEAQ. V was cut by 5 bases and J by 7 bases, with 15 bases left in between. The CDR3 sequence is 14 residues long. CDR3 sequence reads: CASSPGGARQPQHF. CDR3 bases: TGTGCCAGCAGCCCGGGGGGGGCCCGGCAGCCCCAGCATTTT.

There are a few counts of this clonotype. The chain is built from TRBV6-5 and TRBJ2-5, with 10 bases matching TRBD2. CDR1 MNHEY and CDR2 SVGAGI come from the germline V gene. This CDR3 is 17 amino acids long. V lost 5 bases, J lost 5 bases, and 14 bases stayed unmatched. CDR3 sequence (DNA): TGTGCCAGCAGTCTTGTCCCTAGCGGGAGACCCGGCGAGACCCAGTACTTC. Amino acid sequence: CASSLVPSGRPGETQYF.

By share, this clonotype ranks as medium-sized. The chain is built from TRBV6-5 and TRBJ1-2; 7 bases align to TRBD1. With 2 bases clipped from V and 8 bases from J, the junction kept 8 bases outside the gene matches. CDR1 MNHEY and CDR2 SVGAGI come from the germline V gene. The CDR3 totals 14 residues. CDR3 nucleotide sequence: TGTGCCAGCAGTTACGAGGGGACAGTGGGCGGCTACACCTTC. Protein sequence: CASSYEGTVGGYTF.

V usage is TRBV15 and J usage is TRBJ1-1, with D perhaps matching TRBD1 (6 bases). Germline V gene sequence: CDR1 LNHNV, CDR2 YYDKDF (reference sequence). V gave up 6 bases and J gave up 1 base, with 15 bases separating them. The CDR3 runs to 15 residues. The CDR3 region is CATRHRGQRNTEAFF. The CDR3 bases are TGTGCCACCAGGCACCGAGGACAGAGGAACACTGAAGCTTTCTTT.

This chain links TRBV28 with TRBJ2-1, with D possibly called TRBD1 or TRBD2 (5 bases each). Germline loops: CDR1 MDHEN, CDR2 SYDVKM. This CDR3 has 15 residues. Trimming removed 5 bases at V and 10 bases at J, with 21 bases between. The CDR3 protein is CASSDRGLRGREQFF. CDR3 nucleotides: TGTGCCAGCAGTGACCGAGGGCTAAGGGGCAGGGAGCAGTTCTTC.

This chain joins TRBV6-1 and TRBJ2-7; maybe TRBD2 (5 bases). V was shortened by 0 bases and J by 6 bases, with 9 bases between the two germline ends. This CDR3 comprises 13 residues. CDR1 MNHNS and CDR2 SASEGT come from the germline V gene. CDR3 in amino acids: CASSEAAGGEQYF. In nucleotides, the CDR3 is TGTGCCAGCAGTGAAGCGGCGGGCGGCGAGCAGTACTTC.

There are a few counts of this clonotype. The J gene is TRBJ2-1, the V gene TRBV7-2, with 9 bases matching TRBD2. This CDR3 spans 16 amino acids. The germline CDR1 and CDR2 sequences are SGHTA and FQGNSA. V lost 1 base and J lost 3; bases outside the gene matches: 4. CDR3 amino acids: CASSLVGTSSYNEQFF. The CDR3 nucleotides read TGTGCCAGCAGCTTAGTAGGGACTAGCAGCTACAATGAGCAGTTCTTC.

V gene TRBV10-3 combines with J gene TRBJ1-5; 12 bases line up with TRBD1. Unmatched junction bases numbered 9, after V lost 6 bases and J lost 0 bases. Germline CDR1 reads ENHRY; CDR2 reads SYGVKD. The CDR3 runs 18 residues. The CDR3 is CAISGTGGEPYSNQPQHF. The CDR3 region has the DNA TGTGCCATCAGCGGGACAGGGGGCGAGCCGTATAGCAATCAGCCCCAGCATTTT.

This clonotype was counted only a few times. The chain joins TRBV6-6 to TRBJ1-1; D might be TRBD1 (6 bases). The CDR3 runs 15 residues. The V end lost 0 bases, the J end lost 3 bases, and 11 bases lay between the germline ends. CDR1 is MNHNY and CDR2 is SVGAGI in the germline V gene (reference sequence). CDR3 region: CASSYSEKGDTEAFF. Written as DNA, the CDR3 is TGTGCCAGCAGTTACTCGGAGAAGGGGGACACTGAAGCTTTCTTT.

This clonotype has just a few counts. This chain connects TRBV30 to TRBJ2-7; weak D call: TRBD1 (5 bases). Trimming removed 8 bases from V and 2 bases from J, with 16 bases in between. Germline V gene lookup returns CDR1 GTSNPN and CDR2 SVGIG (reference sequence). This CDR3 comprises 13 residues. The CDR3 protein is CAVYRGTTYEQYF. The CDR3 nucleotides are TGTGCCGTATATAGGGGTACGACCTACGAGCAGTACTTC.

This clonotype was counted many times. CDR3 sequence (DNA): TGTGCCATCAGTGAGTCGGACAGGGTGAAGCCGTTGGATACGCAGTATTTT. Translation gives CAISESDRVKPLDTQYF. V is TRBV10-3 and J is TRBJ2-3, with 8 positions matching TRBD1. CDR3 length equals 17 residues. Germline CDR1 ENHRY, CDR2 SYGVKD. With V trimmed by 0 bases and J by 6 bases, 11 bases remained unmatched.

Only a few counts were recorded for this clonotype. This chain links TRBV7-6 with TRBJ1-4; D not certain. This CDR3 region has 13 residues. Germline CDR1 and CDR2: SGHVS and FNYEAQ. Deletions cut 2 bases from V and 7 bases from J, with 8 bases between. Here the CDR3 DNA reads TGTGCCAGCAGCTTACGGAGGGTTGAAAAACTGTTTTTT. Translating gives CASSLRRVEKLFF.

The chain uses TRBV18 and TRBJ1-6; 7 bases align to TRBD1. The CDR3 contains 16 residues. Trimming cost V 0 bases and J 7 bases; bases outside gene matches: 6. Germline lookup yields CDR1 KGHSH and CDR2 LQKENI. CDR3 residues: CASSPPTGAQNSPLHF. The CDR3, as DNA: TGTGCCAGCTCACCACCCACAGGGGCTCAAAATTCACCCCTCCACTTT.

This clonotype was detected only a few times. The genes are TRBV12-3 or TRBV12-4 and TRBJ2-5; no firm D call. The germline V and J ends were trimmed by 7 bases and 1 base, with 4 bases remaining between them. The CDR3 sequence is 11 residues long. The CDR3 reads CASTLQETQYF. CDR3 coding DNA: TGTGCCAGCACACTCCAAGAGACCCAGTACTTC.

V usage is TRBV6-5 and J usage is TRBJ1-1; 7 nucleotides line up with TRBD1. CDR1 and CDR2 from the germline V gene are MNHEY and SVGAGI. The CDR3 runs 17 residues. V shed 6 bases, J shed 1 base, and the junction held 14 bases outside the gene matches. CDR3 amino acids: CASRTERGQSQNTEAFF. The DNA of the CDR3 is TGTGCCAGCAGGACTGAGAGGGGGCAGTCTCAGAACACTGAAGCTTTCTTT.

This clonotype showed up just a few times. The J gene is TRBJ1-1, the V gene TRBV5-5; D not resolved. The CDR3 contains 13 residues. Germline CDR1 reads SGHKS; CDR2 reads YYEKEE (reference sequence). V was clipped by 1 base and J by 1 base, with 5 bases between them. For the CDR3, the DNA is TGTGCCAGCAGCTTGATGGGGAACACTGAAGCTTTCTTT. Its protein is CASSLMGNTEAFF.